The 16 T cell receptor beta chains below come from one sample, sequenced in a study of T-cell memory formation after mild COVID-19. TCRdb re-called the 5' RACE reads through MiXCR, storing one row per CDR3 protein. This table holds around 300,000 distinct CDR3 sequences, approximately 14% found once. The sequenced sample consisted of PBMCs or a T cell subset sorted from them (not recorded which). The receptors here all came from a man in his late teens or twenties who had mild COVID-19 (a few samples of this study predate the infection). Cell type and time point are not known.

Many counts were recorded for this clonotype. The chain employs TRBV6-2 or TRBV6-3 and TRBJ2-7, with D maybe TRBD1 (5 bases). V lost 2 bases, J lost 7 bases, and 15 bases lay in between. The CDR3 length is 14 residues. CDR1 is MNHEY and CDR2 is SVGEGT in the germline V gene. Here the CDR3 DNA reads TGTGCCAGCAGTTACGGGCCAGGGCGATGGGAGCAGTACGTC. Its translation is CASSYGPGRWEQYV.

The V gene is TRBV11-2, the J gene TRBJ1-2; D not certain. Germline V gene data show CDR1 as SGHAT and CDR2 as FQNNGV. This CDR3 is built from 14 residues. Deletions cut 1 base from V and 0 bases from J, with 6 bases between. The CDR3 is CASSLVGTNYGYTF. The CDR3 nucleotides are TGTGCCAGCAGCTTAGTTGGAACTAACTATGGCTACACCTTC.

The V call is TRBV11-2, the J call TRBJ1-1, with 7 nucleotides matching TRBD1. The CDR3 spans 13 residues. The V and J ends lost 4 bases and 12 bases, in that order; junction bases with no gene match: 11. The germline CDR1 and CDR2 sequences are SGHAT and FQNNGV. This chain's CDR3 is CASSSRQGSPSFF. The CDR3 region has the DNA TGTGCCAGCAGCTCTCGACAGGGCTCACCGTCTTTCTTT.

The J gene is TRBJ2-3, the V gene TRBV28; D possibly uses TRBD1 or TRBD2 (6 bases each). The CDR3 extends over 19 amino acids. Trimming removed 4 bases from V and 2 bases from J, with 25 bases in between. Germline V CDR1 and CDR2: MDHEN, SYDVKM. The CDR3 sequence: CASSSPTLRGGTFTDTQYF. The CDR3 coding sequence is TGTGCCAGCAGTTCCCCCACATTACGAGGGGGGACCTTCACAGATACGCAGTATTTT.

The chain joins TRBV6-5 to TRBJ2-2; D unclear. V shed 7 bases and J shed 4 bases, with 10 bases lying between them. CDR3 length: 13 residues. CDR1 is MNHEY and CDR2 is SVGAGI in the germline V gene. Here the CDR3 reads CASTQGLTGELFF. The DNA of the CDR3 is TGTGCCAGCACCCAAGGGCTCACCGGGGAGCTGTTTTTT.

This clonotype was seen repeatedly, ten times or more. The chain's CDR3 is CAWSAKDTQYF. For the CDR3, the DNA is TGTGCCTGGAGTGCTAAAGATACGCAGTATTTT. V and J are TRBV30 and TRBJ2-3; no clear D gene. Trimming left V 1 base short and J 5 bases short, with 4 bases between. The CDR3 contains 11 residues. Per germline, CDR1 GTSNPN and CDR2 SVGIG (reference sequence).

The chain recombines TRBV12-3 or TRBV12-4 with TRBJ2-3, with a tentative D call TRBD2 (5 bases). V was pared by 5 bases and J by 4 bases, with 19 bases between. The CDR3 totals 16 residues. The CDR3 region has the DNA TGTGCCAGCAGTACCCGAGACCGGGGTGCAGCAGATACGCAGTATTTT. Amino acids: CASSTRDRGAADTQYF.

The chain joins TRBV6-2 or TRBV6-3 to TRBJ2-3; D not certain. Trimming removed 0 bases at V and 3 bases at J, with 13 bases between. The CDR3 totals 16 residues. CDR1 is MNHEY, CDR2 SVGEGT, per germline. CDR3 nucleotide sequence: TGTGCCAGCAGTTACTCGGGTCTAGGTCATACAGATACGCAGTATTTT. Translating it yields CASSYSGLGHTDTQYF.

This clonotype was detected many times. The chain combines TRBV2 with TRBJ1-1; D ambiguous. In germline, CDR1 is SNHLY, CDR2 FYNNEI. The CDR3 consists of 13 residues. V lost 2 bases to trimming and J lost 3 bases, with 7 bases between them. The CDR3 reads CASSELEDTEAFF. In nucleotides, the CDR3 is TGTGCCAGCAGTGAACTGGAGGACACTGAAGCTTTCTTT.

The chain links TRBV7-9 to TRBJ2-7; D is possibly TRBD2 (5 bases). This CDR3 has 15 residues. CDR1 and CDR2 from the germline V gene are SEHNR and FQNEAQ (reference sequence). The V end lost 5 bases, the J end lost 0 bases, and 14 bases lay between the germline ends. The chain's CDR3 is CASSPDTRASYEQYF. For the CDR3, the DNA is TGTGCCAGCAGCCCCGACACGAGGGCCTCCTACGAGCAGTACTTC. Full variable domain (missing parts from reference TRBV7-9 and TRBJ2-7): DTGVSQNPRHKITKRGQNVTFRCDPISEHNRLYWYRQTLGQGPEFLTYFQNEAQLEKSRLLSDRFSAERPKGSFSTLEIQRTEQGDSAMYLCASSPDTRASYEQYFGPGTRLTVT.

V and J are TRBV12-3 or TRBV12-4 and TRBJ1-5; 10 bases line up with TRBD1. V lost 6 bases, J lost 5 bases, and 10 bases stayed unmatched. The CDR3 totals 16 residues. The CDR3 DNA follows: TGTGCCAGCAGCAAATCGGGACAGGGGTTGGATCAGCCCCAGCATTTT. Translated, it gives CASSKSGQGLDQPQHF.

The chain links TRBV29-1 to TRBJ1-1; D uncertain. The CDR3 loop spans 10 amino acids. V was cut by 4 bases and J by 8 bases, with 8 bases left in between. CDR1 is SQVTM, CDR2 ANQGSEA, per germline. The CDR3 sequence: CSVGRGEAFF. Written as DNA, the CDR3 is TGCAGCGTTGGACGAGGGGAAGCTTTCTTT.

This clonotype was detected a few times. This chain connects TRBV2 to TRBJ2-7, with TRBD1 as a possible D gene (6 bases). The CDR3 runs to 12 residues. Trimming left V 1 base short and J 10 bases short, with 11 bases between. Germline CDR1 reads SNHLY; CDR2 reads FYNNEI. This chain's CDR3 is CASSEEVDSQYF. CDR3 coding DNA: TGTGCCAGCAGTGAAGAGGTGGACAGCCAGTACTTC.

This clonotype was observed at least ten times. The chain combines TRBV20-1 with TRBJ1-2; D gene ambiguous. Trimming shortened V by 0 bases and J by 4 bases, and 6 bases separated the two germline ends. Germline V gene lookup returns CDR1 DFQATT and CDR2 SNEGSKA (reference sequence). CDR3 length: 12 amino acids. The CDR3 region has the DNA TGCAGTGCTAGAGAACGGGTCTATGGCTACACCTTC. Protein: CSARERVYGYTF.

The chain links TRBV5-6 to TRBJ2-2; D might be TRBD1 (5 bases). V gave up 0 bases and J gave up 1 base, with 13 bases separating them. Germline V gene lookup returns CDR1 SGHDT and CDR2 YYEEEE. The CDR3 consists of 17 residues. In nucleotides, the CDR3 is TGTGCCAGCAGCTTGGCCTTAACAGGCCTGAACACCGGGGAGCTGTTTTTT. It encodes CASSLALTGLNTGELFF.

This clonotype was observed a handful of times. The gene calls are TRBV10-3 and TRBJ2-2, with TRBD1 identical over 7 bases. The CDR3 length is 17 residues. The J segment lost 1 base and the V segment lost 7 bases, leaving 12 bases of the junction unmatched. Germline V gives CDR1 ENHRY, CDR2 SYGVKD. The CDR3 DNA is TGTGCCATCAACGTCGGTCTAAACAGGGGGAACACCGGGGAGCTGTTTTTT. Encoded protein: CAINVGLNRGNTGELFF.